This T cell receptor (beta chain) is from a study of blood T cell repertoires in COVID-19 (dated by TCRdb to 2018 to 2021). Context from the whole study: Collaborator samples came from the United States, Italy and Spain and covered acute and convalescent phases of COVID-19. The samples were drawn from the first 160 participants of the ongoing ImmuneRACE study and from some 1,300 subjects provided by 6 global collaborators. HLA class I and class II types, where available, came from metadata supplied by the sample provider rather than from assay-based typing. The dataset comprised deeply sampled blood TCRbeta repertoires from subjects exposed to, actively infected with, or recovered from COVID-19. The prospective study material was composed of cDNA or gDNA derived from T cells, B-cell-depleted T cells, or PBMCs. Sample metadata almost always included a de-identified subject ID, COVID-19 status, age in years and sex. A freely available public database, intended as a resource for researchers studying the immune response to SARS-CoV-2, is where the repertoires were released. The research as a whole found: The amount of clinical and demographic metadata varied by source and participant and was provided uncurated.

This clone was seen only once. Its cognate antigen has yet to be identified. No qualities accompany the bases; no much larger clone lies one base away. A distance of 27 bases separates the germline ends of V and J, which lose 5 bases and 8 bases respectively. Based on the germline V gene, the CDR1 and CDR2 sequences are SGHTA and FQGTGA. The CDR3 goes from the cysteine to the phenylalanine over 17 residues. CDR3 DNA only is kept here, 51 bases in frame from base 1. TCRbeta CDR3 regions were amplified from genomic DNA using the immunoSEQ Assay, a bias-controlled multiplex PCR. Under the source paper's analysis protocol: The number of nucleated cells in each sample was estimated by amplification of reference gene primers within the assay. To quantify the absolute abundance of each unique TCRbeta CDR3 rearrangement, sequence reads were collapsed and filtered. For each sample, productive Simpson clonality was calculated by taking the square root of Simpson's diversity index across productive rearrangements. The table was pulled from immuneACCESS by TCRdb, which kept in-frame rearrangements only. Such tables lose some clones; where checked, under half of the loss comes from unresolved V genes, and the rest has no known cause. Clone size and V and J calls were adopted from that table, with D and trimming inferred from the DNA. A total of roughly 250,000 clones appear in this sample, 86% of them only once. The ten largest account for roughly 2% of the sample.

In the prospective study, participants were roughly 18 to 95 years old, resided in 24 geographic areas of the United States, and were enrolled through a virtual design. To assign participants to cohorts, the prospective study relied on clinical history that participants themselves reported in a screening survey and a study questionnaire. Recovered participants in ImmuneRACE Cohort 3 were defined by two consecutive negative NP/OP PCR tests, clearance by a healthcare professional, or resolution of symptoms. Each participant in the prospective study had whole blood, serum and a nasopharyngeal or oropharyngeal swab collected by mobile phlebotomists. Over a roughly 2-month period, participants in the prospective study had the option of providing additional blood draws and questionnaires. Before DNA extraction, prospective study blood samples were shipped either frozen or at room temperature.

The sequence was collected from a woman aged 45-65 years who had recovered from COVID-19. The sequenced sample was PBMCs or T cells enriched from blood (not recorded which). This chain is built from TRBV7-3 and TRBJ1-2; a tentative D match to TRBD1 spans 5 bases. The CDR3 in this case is CASSPKVRQPTAYGYTF. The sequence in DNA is TGTGCCAGCAGCCCAAAAGTCCGGCAACCGACAGCCTACGGCTACACCTTC.